This TCR beta chain is from a study of PD-1 blockade in classical Hodgkin lymphoma. Study-level background: The nivolumab dose that patients received was 3 mg/kg, given intravenously every 2 weeks. General study findings and limits: Lower baseline TCR diversity marked trial partial responders and progressors.

A note on this clone: The antigen remains unidentified.

Germline V gene lookup returns CDR1 MNHNY and CDR2 SVGAGI (reference sequence). The ends were cut back, 6 bases at V and 3 bases at J, with 11 bases in the middle. This CDR3 contains 14 residues. Each patient relapsed following autologous stem cell transplantation, and prior brentuximab vedotin exposure differed. Measured with immunoSEQ multiplex PCR; TCRdb has only the in-frame clones, and not every one. The repertoire has some 41,000 clones, 70% to 90% of them found once; the top ten carry 7.7%. The specimen was peripheral blood mononuclear cells (PBMCs), collected before the second cycle of nivolumab. This rearrangement joins TRBV6-6 to TRBJ2-2; TRBD1 is a possible D gene (5 bases). The receptor comes from a human donor with classical Hodgkin lymphoma. CDR3 sequence reads: CASRTDRYTGELFF. The CDR3 coding sequence is TGTGCCAGCAGAACCGACAGATACACCGGGGAGCTGTTTTTT.